This T cell receptor (beta chain) is drawn from a study of T cell changes during pregnancy in multiple sclerosis. In this sample, this clone turned up a few times. Trimming removed 2 bases at V and 4 bases at J, with 9 bases between. This CDR3 region has 14 residues. Germline V gene lookup returns CDR1 LNHDA and CDR2 SQIVND (reference sequence). Clones were sequenced by immunoSEQ multiplex PCR, and TCRdb holds only the in-frame ones, with some missing. The sample consists of around 45,000 clones, 80% to 95% of them appearing once. The sequence came from a female donor with multiple sclerosis, enrolled in a pregnancy study. The specimen was CD4+ T cells from peripheral blood mononuclear cells, collected before pregnancy. This chain links TRBV19 with TRBJ1-5; D might be TRBD1 (6 bases). The CDR3 spells CASSIMGANQPQHF. The CDR3 DNA reads TGTGCCAGTAGTATAATGGGGGCTAATCAGCCCCAGCATTTT.